Listed here are 21 T cell receptor beta chains from one sample, sequenced in a study of patients and donors after allogeneic stem cell transplantation. Via MiXCR, TCRdb re-called the RT-PCR reads, giving one row per CDR3 protein. The sample includes 190,000 or so distinct CDR3 sequences, roughly two fifths of them seen just once. The specimen was blood, either unsorted or a sorted T cell fraction (not recorded which). These receptors came from a human donor who was either an allogeneic HSCT recipient or a stem cell or donor lymphocyte infusion donor (not recorded which). It is not recorded whose cells these are; they may come from a transplant donor.

This rearrangement joins TRBV7-9 to TRBJ2-1; 9 bases are a match to TRBD2. From germline, CDR1 is SEHNR and CDR2 FQNEAQ (reference sequence). The CDR3 is 16 residues long. Germline trimming cut 5 bases from V and 1 base from J; bases unmatched to any gene: 6. The CDR3 loop is CASSPREGESYNEQFF. The CDR3 DNA sequence: TGTGCCAGCAGCCCGCGGGAGGGGGAATCCTACAATGAGCAGTTCTTC.

V gene TRBV4-3 combines with J gene TRBJ1-1; 7 nucleotides line up with TRBD1. Trimming took 4 bases from V and 4 from J; bases not matched to a gene: 9. There are 15 residues in the CDR3. From germline, CDR1 is LGHNA and CDR2 YSLEER. CDR3: CASSREDRVFTEAFF. Written as DNA, the CDR3 is TGCGCCAGCAGCCGAGAAGACAGGGTGTTCACTGAAGCTTTCTTT.

There are a few counts of this clonotype. The V call is TRBV18, the J call TRBJ1-1; 11 nucleotides match TRBD1. CDR1 is KGHSH and CDR2 is LQKENI in the germline V gene. There are 18 residues in the CDR3. V lost 1 base, J lost 0 bases, and 7 bases stayed unmatched. The CDR3, as DNA: TGTGCCAGCTCACCACTCCCGGGACAGGGGGGGATGAACACTGAAGCTTTCTTT. Translated: CASSPLPGQGGMNTEAFF.

This clonotype occurred a few times. The V and J genes are TRBV29-1 and TRBJ2-2; 9 bases are shared with TRBD2. With 4 bases clipped from V and 3 bases from J, the junction kept 3 bases outside the gene matches. The CDR3 runs to 14 residues. The germline V gene encodes CDR1 SQVTM and CDR2 ANQGSEA. The DNA for the CDR3 is TGCAGCGTTGTAGCGGGAGATGACACCGGGGAGCTGTTTTTT. Protein product: CSVVAGDDTGELFF.

This clonotype was counted many times. This chain uses TRBV7-2 with TRBJ1-6, with D unresolved. The CDR3 runs 15 residues. Between the trimmed V and J ends, which lost 5 bases and 4 bases, there was a span of 12 bases. Looked up from germline, CDR1 is SGHTA and CDR2 is FQGNSA. CDR3 nucleotide sequence: TGTGCCAGCAGCCCCCAAGGAGCATATAATTCACCCCTCCACTTT. Its translation: CASSPQGAYNSPLHF.

This clonotype appeared a few times. CDR3 coding DNA: TGTGCCAGCACCGACAGGGGATGGGTCGGCTACACCTTC. This sequence encodes CASTDRGWVGYTF. The genes are TRBV6-6 and TRBJ1-2, with TRBD1 matching over 8 bases. The V and J ends lost 7 bases and 8 bases, in that order; junction bases with no gene match: 9. The germline gives CDR1 MNHNY, CDR2 SVGAGI (reference sequence). This CDR3 spans 13 amino acids.

The sample holds a few counts of this clonotype. The chain couples TRBV7-2 to TRBJ2-5; D unclear. V was trimmed by 3 bases and J by 3 bases, leaving 5 bases between them. The germline V gene has CDR1 SGHTA and CDR2 FQGNSA. The CDR3 consists of 12 residues. The CDR3 bases are TGTGCCAGCAGCTTCCCCGAAGAGACCCAGTACTTC. Amino acids: CASSFPEETQYF. The variable domain in full, completed from reference TRBV7-2 and TRBJ2-5, reads GAGVSQSPSNKVTEKGKDVELRCDPISGHTALYWYRQSLGQGLEFLIYFQGNSAPDKSGLPSDRFSAERTGGSVSTLTIQRTQQEDSAVYLCASSFPEETQYFGPGTRLLVL.

The V gene is TRBV29-1, the J gene TRBJ1-2, with D possibly being TRBD1 (6 bases). This CDR3 spans 13 amino acids. V was trimmed by 1 base and J by 8 bases, leaving 14 bases between them. Germline V gene lookup returns CDR1 SQVTM and CDR2 ANQGSEA. For the CDR3, the DNA is TGCAGCGTTGAAGGGCAGGGGAGGGTAGGCTACACCTTC. Encoded protein: CSVEGQGRVGYTF.

The rearrangement joins TRBV6-2 or TRBV6-3 to TRBJ2-1, with D possibly matching TRBD2 (6 bases). CDR3 length: 13 residues. With 4 bases removed from V and 6 bases from J, the gap between germline ends came to 10 bases. CDR1 MNHEY and CDR2 SVGEGT come from the germline V gene. This CDR3 is CASSWDLLNEQFF. In DNA, the CDR3 is TGTGCCAGCAGTTGGGACTTGCTCAATGAGCAGTTCTTC.

This clonotype was recorded once. The gene calls are TRBV4-2 and TRBJ2-1, with TRBD2 matching over 15 bases. The CDR3 totals 16 residues. Losses at the gene ends were 5 bases for V and 6 bases for J; bases not matched to a gene: 5. Per the germline V gene, CDR1 is LGHNA and CDR2 is YNFKEQ. CDR3 loop: CASSFPGLAGGNEQFF. Here the CDR3 DNA reads TGTGCCAGCAGCTTTCCGGGACTAGCGGGAGGCAATGAGCAGTTCTTC.

The chain links TRBV7-9 to TRBJ1-5; D uncertain. CDR1 is SEHNR, CDR2 FQNEAQ, per germline (reference sequence). V was clipped by 5 bases and J by 0 bases, with 8 bases between them. The CDR3 is 14 residues long. This chain's CDR3 is CASSPWDSNQPQHF. CDR3 DNA: TGTGCCAGCAGCCCATGGGATAGCAATCAGCCCCAGCATTTT.

The CDR3 here is CASRTPGQWYF. In DNA form, the CDR3 reads TGTGCCAGCAGGACTCCGGGACAATGGTACTTC. The rearrangement joins TRBV6-5 to TRBJ2-7; D possibly corresponds to TRBD1 (6 bases). V was cut by 6 bases and J by 12 bases, with 15 bases left in between. The V gene's germline CDR1 is MNHEY and CDR2 SVGAGI. The CDR3 extends over 11 amino acids.

The chain combines TRBV7-2 with TRBJ1-6; D gene uncertain. Germline V gene data show CDR1 as SGHTA and CDR2 as FQGNSA. V was clipped by 2 bases and J by 4 bases, with 12 bases between them. This CDR3 is built from 16 residues. CDR3 residues: CASSLTSWMYNSPLHF. The CDR3 DNA is TGTGCCAGCAGCTTAACATCCTGGATGTATAATTCACCCCTCCACTTT.

The rearrangement joins TRBV11-3 to TRBJ2-1; 7 bases are a match to TRBD2. The CDR3 has 18 residues. V lost 0 bases and J lost 0; bases outside the gene matches: 8. The germline V gene encodes CDR1 SGHNT and CDR2 YENEEA. This chain's CDR3 is CASSLDRGGRISYNEQFF. The CDR3 DNA follows: TGTGCCAGCAGCTTAGATCGGGGCGGGAGAATCTCCTACAATGAGCAGTTCTTC.

This clonotype was detected a few times. The chain carries TRBV5-1 and TRBJ1-2, with 8 nucleotides matching TRBD1. CDR1 is SGHRS, CDR2 YFSETQ, per germline. V was clipped by 0 bases and J by 2 bases; unmatched bases: 9. The CDR3 has 17 amino acids. CDR3 DNA: TGCGCCAGCAGCTTGGGGACAGGGTTTGTTCAAAACTATGGCTACACCTTC. It is translated as CASSLGTGFVQNYGYTF. The entire variable domain, with the rest obtained from reference TRBV5-1 and TRBJ1-2, is as follows: KAGVTQTPRYLIKTRGQQVTLSCSPISGHRSVSWYQQTPGQGLQFLFEYFSETQRNKGNFPGRFSGRQFSNSRSEMNVSTLELGDSALYLCASSLGTGFVQNYGYTFGSGTRLTVV.

The gene calls are TRBV20-1 and TRBJ2-3; D is uncertain. CDR3 size: 11 residues. V was cut by 5 bases and J by 4 bases, with 7 bases left in between. Germline loops: CDR1 DFQATT, CDR2 SNEGSKA (reference sequence). In DNA, the CDR3 is TGCAGTGCTCCGACCTCAGATACGCAGTATTTT. Encoded protein: CSAPTSDTQYF.

V and J are TRBV4-2 and TRBJ1-1, with 8 bases lining up with TRBD1. There are 15 residues in the CDR3. CDR1 is LGHNA and CDR2 is YNFKEQ in the germline V gene. Trimming cost V 7 bases and J 4 bases; bases outside gene matches: 11. This chain's CDR3 is CASIRTGYSRTEAFF. CDR3 bases: TGTGCCAGCATACGGACAGGGTATTCTCGCACTGAAGCTTTCTTT.

This clonotype has only a few counts. The V call is TRBV19, the J call TRBJ1-1, with 7 bases fitting TRBD1. CDR3 size: 14 residues. Trimming took 8 bases from V and 5 from J; bases not matched to a gene: 11. The V gene's germline CDR1 is LNHDA and CDR2 SQIVND (reference sequence). The CDR3 here is CASAPTGKGTEAFF. DNA of the CDR3: TGTGCCAGTGCCCCGACAGGGAAAGGTACTGAAGCTTTCTTT.

This clonotype has only a few counts. The rearrangement uses TRBV29-1 and TRBJ2-1; possible D gene TRBD1, 5 bases. The germline V and J ends were trimmed by 8 bases and 7 bases, with 15 bases remaining between them. Germline CDR1 is SQVTM and CDR2 is ANQGSEA. This CDR3 has 12 amino acids. CDR3 DNA sequence: TGCAGCTTCCCGCGCCCAGGGAATGAGCAGTTCTTC. Amino acids: CSFPRPGNEQFF.

V gene TRBV5-5 combines with J gene TRBJ2-3; D is undetermined. The germline gives CDR1 SGHKS, CDR2 YYEKEE (reference sequence). The CDR3 loop spans 14 amino acids. V was trimmed by 4 bases and J by 0 bases, leaving 9 bases between them. CDR3 in DNA: TGTGCCAGCAGCCAGCCTTCTAGCACAGATACGCAGTATTTT. As protein: CASSQPSSTDTQYF.

In this sample, this clonotype turned up a few times. CDR3 region: CASSFFAGAPNTGELFF. CDR3 nucleotides: TGTGCCAGCAGTTTTTTTGCGGGGGCCCCGAACACCGGGGAGCTGTTTTTT. This chain connects TRBV27 to TRBJ2-2; D is possibly TRBD2 (7 bases). The CDR3 contains 17 residues. Germline CDR1 and CDR2: MNHEY and SMNVEV (reference sequence). Trimming shortened V by 3 bases and J by 0 bases, and 14 bases separated the two germline ends.